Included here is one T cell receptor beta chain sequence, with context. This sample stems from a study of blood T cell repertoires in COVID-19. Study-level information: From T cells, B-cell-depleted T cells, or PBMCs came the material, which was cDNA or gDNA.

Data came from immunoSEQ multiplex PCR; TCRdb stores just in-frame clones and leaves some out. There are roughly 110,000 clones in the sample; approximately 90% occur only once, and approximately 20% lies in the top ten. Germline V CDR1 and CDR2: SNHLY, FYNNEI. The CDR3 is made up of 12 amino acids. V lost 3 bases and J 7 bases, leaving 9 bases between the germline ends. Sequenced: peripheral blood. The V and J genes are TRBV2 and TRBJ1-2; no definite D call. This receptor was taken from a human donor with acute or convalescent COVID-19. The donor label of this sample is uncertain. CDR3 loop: CASSDRTSGYTF. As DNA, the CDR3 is TGTGCCAGCAGTGATCGGACTAGTGGCTACACCTTC. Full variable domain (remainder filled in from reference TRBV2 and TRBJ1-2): EPEVTQTPSHQVTQMGQEVILRCVPISNHLYFYWYRQILGQKVEFLVSFYNNEISEKSEIFDDQFSVERPDGSNFTLKIRSTKLEDSAMYFCASSDRTSGYTFGSGTRLTVV.